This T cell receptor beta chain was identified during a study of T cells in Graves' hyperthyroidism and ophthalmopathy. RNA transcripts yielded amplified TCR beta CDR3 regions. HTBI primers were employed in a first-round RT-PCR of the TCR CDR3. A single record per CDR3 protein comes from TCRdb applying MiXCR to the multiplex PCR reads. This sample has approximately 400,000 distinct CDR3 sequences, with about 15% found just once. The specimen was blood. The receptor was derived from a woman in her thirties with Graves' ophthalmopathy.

In DNA, the CDR3 is TGTGCCAGCAGAACCACAGCGGGGGGGTACGAGCAGTACTTC. Its protein is CASRTTAGGYEQYF. The genes are TRBV6-1 and TRBJ2-7; 10 nucleotides line up with TRBD2. V was pared by 6 bases and J by 4 bases, with 6 bases of the junction left unmatched. The CDR3 runs to 14 residues. CDR1 and CDR2 from the germline V gene are MNHNS and SASEGT.